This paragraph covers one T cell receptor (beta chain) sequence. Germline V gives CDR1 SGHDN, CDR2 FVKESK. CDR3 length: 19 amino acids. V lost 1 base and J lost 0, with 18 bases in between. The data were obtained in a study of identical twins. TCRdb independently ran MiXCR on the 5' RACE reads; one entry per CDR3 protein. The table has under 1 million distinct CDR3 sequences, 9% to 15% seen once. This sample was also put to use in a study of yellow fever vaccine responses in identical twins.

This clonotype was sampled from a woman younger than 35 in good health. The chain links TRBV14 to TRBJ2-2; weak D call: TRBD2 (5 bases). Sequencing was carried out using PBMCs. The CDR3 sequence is CASSQAGSFFLANTGELFF. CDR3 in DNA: TGTGCCAGCAGCCAAGCTGGGAGTTTCTTCTTAGCGAACACCGGGGAGCTGTTTTTT.